This T cell receptor beta chain was captured by sequencing in a study of cytomegalovirus exposure and HLA in healthy donors. In the PCR, 60 Vbeta and 13 Jbeta primers were used. TCRdb keeps only in-frame clones here, not all; method: immunoSEQ multiplex PCR. The repertoire has 100,000 to 150,000 clones, approximately 80% of them found once; the top ten carry about 1.7%. Findings and limits, study-wide: The authors considered a cluster of highly shared sequence variants likely to be a sequencing artifact.

A word on this clone: What it recognizes is unknown.

The receptor was isolated from a man aged 18 to 35 in good health and CMV-seronegative. Material for sequencing was PBMCs.

The CDR3 DNA is TGTGCCAGTAGTCCGACAGGGGGGCACTATGGCTACACCTTC. Its translation is CASSPTGGHYGYTF. This chain joins TRBV19 and TRBJ1-2; 9 nucleotides line up with TRBD1. Trimming took 5 bases from V and 3 from J; bases not matched to a gene: 4. CDR1 is LNHDA, CDR2 SQIVND, per germline (reference sequence). The CDR3 extends over 14 amino acids.